These 8 T cell receptor beta chains came from one sample sequenced in a study of OX40 agonist ivuxolimab in advanced cancers. Only in-frame clones appear in the TCRdb table, and some are missing; sequencing was by immunoSEQ multiplex PCR. The sample contains around 69,000 clones, 80% to 90% of which appear only once. The starting material was CD4+ or CD8+ T cells sorted from blood, obtained in a trial of the OX40 agonist ivuxolimab. The receptors originated from an adult with an advanced solid tumor such as melanoma, head and neck, liver or kidney cancer.

The chain uses TRBV21-1 and TRBJ2-5; whether TRBD1, the table's D call, matches the DNA was not checked. TRBV21-1 is shown as a pseudogene. The CDR3 covers 17 residues. The CDR3 loop is CASSKVGRTGGQETQYF. Here the CDR3 DNA reads TGTGCCAGCAGCAAAGTTGGTCGGACAGGGGGACAAGAGACCCAGTACTTC.

V gene TRBV27 combines with J gene TRBJ2-2, with D uncertain. The V gene's germline CDR1 is MNHEY and CDR2 SMNVEV (reference sequence). V was pared by 2 bases and J by 8 bases, with 15 bases between. CDR3 size: 15 residues. The CDR3 DNA is TGTGCCAGCAGTTTACAGGCCAATTCAGGAGGGGAGCTGTTTTTT. Translated: CASSLQANSGGELFF.

V usage is TRBV7-6 and J usage is TRBJ2-1; D uncertain. The germline V and J ends were trimmed by 1 base and 8 bases, with 9 bases remaining between them. CDR1 SGHVS and CDR2 FNYEAQ come from the germline V gene. CDR3 length: 13 residues. In DNA, the CDR3 is TGTGCCAGCAGCTTAGGAACGGTCGATGAGCAGTTCTTC. Encoded protein: CASSLGTVDEQFF.

This rearrangement joins TRBV28 to TRBJ2-7, with D tentatively TRBD2 (6 bases). Deletions cut 10 bases from V and 7 bases from J, with 17 bases between. The CDR3 runs to 12 residues. Germline CDR1 is MDHEN and CDR2 is SYDVKM. The CDR3 is CATTGLLLEQYF. The CDR3 nucleotides are TGTGCCACCACCGGACTACTTTTGGAGCAGTACTTC.

V usage is TRBV4-3 and J usage is TRBJ1-2, with D possibly being TRBD1 (5 bases). Germline V gene lookup returns CDR1 LGHNA and CDR2 YSLEER. Trimming took 4 bases from V and 8 from J, leaving 11 bases between them. The CDR3 sequence is 12 residues long. The CDR3 nucleotides read TGCGCCAGCAGCCGTGCAGGGTTAGGCTACACCTTC. Translated: CASSRAGLGYTF.

V usage is TRBV9 and J usage is TRBJ2-3; D is uncertain. The V end lost 3 bases, the J end lost 5 bases, and 19 bases lay between the germline ends. This CDR3 region has 16 residues. Germline V CDR1 and CDR2: SGDLS, YYNGEE. The CDR3 DNA reads TGTGCCAGCAGCGATGAATCTCGGACCGCCATAGATACGCAGTATTTT. As protein: CASSDESRTAIDTQYF.

This clone was counted only a few times. The rearrangement joins TRBV7-2 to TRBJ2-2, with TRBD2 matching over 7 bases. V lost 3 bases to trimming and J lost 7 bases; unmatched junction nucleotides: 11. The germline gives CDR1 SGHTA, CDR2 FQGNSA. This CDR3 is 16 amino acids long. In DNA form, the CDR3 reads TGTGCCAGCAGCTTGAGGGCGGGAGAAGGGAACGGGGAGCTGTTTTTT. It codes for CASSLRAGEGNGELFF.

This clone has a handful of counts. This chain connects TRBV19 to TRBJ1-1, with D possibly being TRBD1 (6 bases). The CDR3 runs 12 residues. V lost 7 bases and J lost 4, with 10 bases in between. The germline V gene encodes CDR1 LNHDA and CDR2 SQIVND (reference sequence). The CDR3 reads CASNFRGTEAFF. CDR3 in DNA: TGTGCCAGTAACTTCAGGGGCACTGAAGCTTTCTTT. Full variable domain (remainder filled in from reference TRBV19 and TRBJ1-1): DGGITQSPKYLFRKEGQNVTLSCEQNLNHDAMYWYRQDPGQGLRLIYYSQIVNDFQKGDIAEGYSVSREKKESFPLTVTSAQKNPTAFYLCASNFRGTEAFFGQGTRLTVV.